This T cell receptor (beta chain) was observed in a study of blood T cell repertoires in COVID-19. The wider study: COVID-19 samples, acute and convalescent, were from the United States, Italy and Spain. PBMCs, B-cell-depleted T cells, or T cells were the source of the cDNA or gDNA that made up the material.

The CDR3 covers 15 residues. In germline, CDR1 is SGHRS, CDR2 YFSETQ. V was pared by 5 bases and J by 2 bases, with 6 bases of the junction left unmatched. In the study's own analysis: By means of reference gene primer amplification, nucleated cell counts were estimated. This table comes from immunoSEQ multiplex PCR, and its TCRdb copy is limited to in-frame clones, with some not included. V and J calls and clone size are given by that table; D and trimming were obtained from the DNA. The table lists more than 150,000 clones, roughly nine tenths of them singletons. The sequence derives from a woman aged 40 to 55 with acute or convalescent COVID-19. Sequencing used peripheral blood. This chain joins TRBV5-1 and TRBJ2-2; TRBD1 matches 7 bases. The DNA for the CDR3 is TGCGCCAGCAGGGTGGGGACAGTTAACACCGGGGAGCTGTTTTTT. Translated: CASRVGTVNTGELFF.